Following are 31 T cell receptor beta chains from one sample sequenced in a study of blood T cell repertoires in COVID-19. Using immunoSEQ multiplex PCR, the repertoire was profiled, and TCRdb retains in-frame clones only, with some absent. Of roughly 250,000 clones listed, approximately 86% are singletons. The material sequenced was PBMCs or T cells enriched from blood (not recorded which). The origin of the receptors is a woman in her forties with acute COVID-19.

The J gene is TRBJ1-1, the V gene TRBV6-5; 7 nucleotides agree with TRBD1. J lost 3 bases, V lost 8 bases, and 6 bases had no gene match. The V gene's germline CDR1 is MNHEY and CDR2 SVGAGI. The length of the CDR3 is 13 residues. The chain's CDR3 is CASHGTVYTEAFF. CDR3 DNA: TGTGCCAGCCATGGGACAGTCTACACTGAAGCTTTCTTT.

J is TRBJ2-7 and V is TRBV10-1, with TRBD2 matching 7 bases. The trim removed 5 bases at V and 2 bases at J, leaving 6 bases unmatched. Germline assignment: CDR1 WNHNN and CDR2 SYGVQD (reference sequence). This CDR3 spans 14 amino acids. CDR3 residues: CASSPDAGAYEQYF. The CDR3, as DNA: TGCGCCAGCAGTCCTGATGCGGGGGCCTACGAGCAGTACTTC.

The CDR3 coding sequence is TGTGCCACCAGCAGTTCGGGGACTGTTGGAGGGGAAAAACTGTTTTTT. Translating it yields CATSSSGTVGGEKLFF. The chain couples TRBV15 to TRBJ1-4, with D possibly being TRBD1 (5 bases). Germline V gives CDR1 LNHNV, CDR2 YYDKDF (reference sequence). The V end lost 3 bases, the J end lost 8 bases, and 19 bases lay between the germline ends. This CDR3 is built from 16 residues.

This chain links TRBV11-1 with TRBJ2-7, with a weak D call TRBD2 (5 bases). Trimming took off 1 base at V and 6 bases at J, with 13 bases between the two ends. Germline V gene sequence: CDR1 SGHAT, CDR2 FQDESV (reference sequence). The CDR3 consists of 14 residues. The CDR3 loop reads CASSLGGSGLEQYF. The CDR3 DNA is TGTGCCAGCAGCTTAGGTGGGAGCGGTCTCGAGCAGTACTTC.

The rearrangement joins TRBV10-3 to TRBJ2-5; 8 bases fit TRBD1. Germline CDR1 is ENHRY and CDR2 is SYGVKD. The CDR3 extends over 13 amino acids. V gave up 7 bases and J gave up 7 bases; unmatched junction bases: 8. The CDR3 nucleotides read TGTGCCATCATGGGGACAGGTGTGGCGACCCAGTACTTC. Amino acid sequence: CAIMGTGVATQYF.

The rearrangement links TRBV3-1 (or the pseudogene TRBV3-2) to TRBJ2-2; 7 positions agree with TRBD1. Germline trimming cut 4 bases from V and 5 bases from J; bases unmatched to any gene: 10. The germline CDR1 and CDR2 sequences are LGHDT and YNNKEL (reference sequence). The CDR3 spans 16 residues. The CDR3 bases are TGTGCCAGCAGCCTATCTCCGGGACAGAGGACCGGGGAGCTGTTTTTT. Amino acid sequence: CASSLSPGQRTGELFF.

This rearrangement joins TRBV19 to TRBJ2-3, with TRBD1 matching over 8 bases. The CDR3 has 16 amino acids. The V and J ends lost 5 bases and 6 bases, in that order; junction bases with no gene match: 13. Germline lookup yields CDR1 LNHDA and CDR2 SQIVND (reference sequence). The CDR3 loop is CASSPLRTGHEDTQYF. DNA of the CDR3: TGTGCCAGTAGTCCGCTTCGGACAGGGCACGAGGATACGCAGTATTTT.

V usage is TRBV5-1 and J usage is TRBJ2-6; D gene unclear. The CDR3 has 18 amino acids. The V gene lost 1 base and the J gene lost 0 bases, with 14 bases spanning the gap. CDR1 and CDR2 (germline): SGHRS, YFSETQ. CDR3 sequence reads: CASSLLFPENSGANVLTF. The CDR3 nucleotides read TGCGCCAGCAGCTTGTTGTTCCCGGAGAACTCTGGGGCCAACGTCCTGACTTTC.

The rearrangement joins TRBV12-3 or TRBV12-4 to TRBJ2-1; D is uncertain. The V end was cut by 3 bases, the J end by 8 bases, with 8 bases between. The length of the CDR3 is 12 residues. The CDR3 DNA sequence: TGTGCCAGCAGTTTCCCCAGATATGAGCAGTTCTTC. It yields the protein CASSFPRYEQFF.

This CDR3 reads CASKVGGGEGEAFF. CDR3 coding DNA: TGTGCCAGCAAAGTCGGAGGGGGCGAGGGTGAAGCTTTCTTT. V gene TRBV28 combines with J gene TRBJ1-1, with 7 bases lining up with TRBD1. The germline CDR1 and CDR2 sequences are MDHEN and SYDVKM. V dropped 7 bases and J dropped 7; count of bases not matched to a gene: 12. The length of the CDR3 is 14 residues.

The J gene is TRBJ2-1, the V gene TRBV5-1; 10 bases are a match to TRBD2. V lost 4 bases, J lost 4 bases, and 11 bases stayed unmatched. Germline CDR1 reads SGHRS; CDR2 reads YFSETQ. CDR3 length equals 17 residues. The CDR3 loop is CASSPLLLAGLYNEQFF. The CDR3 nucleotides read TGCGCCAGCAGCCCGCTCTTACTAGCGGGGTTGTACAATGAGCAGTTCTTC.

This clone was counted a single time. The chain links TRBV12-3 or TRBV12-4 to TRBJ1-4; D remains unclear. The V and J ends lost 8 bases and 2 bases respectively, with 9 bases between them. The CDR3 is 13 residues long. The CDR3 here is CASLPSTNEKLFF. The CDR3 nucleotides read TGTGCCAGCCTTCCCTCCACTAATGAAAAACTGTTTTTT.

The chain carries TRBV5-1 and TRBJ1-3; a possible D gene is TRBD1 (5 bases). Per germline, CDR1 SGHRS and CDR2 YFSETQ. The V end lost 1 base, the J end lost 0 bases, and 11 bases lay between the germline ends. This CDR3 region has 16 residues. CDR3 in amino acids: CASSLIARDSGNTIYF. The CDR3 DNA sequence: TGCGCCAGCAGCTTGATAGCCAGGGACTCTGGAAACACCATATATTTT.

The CDR3 is CASSQDVAGTDTQYF. The DNA of the CDR3 is TGTGCCAGCAGCCAAGATGTAGCGGGCACAGATACGCAGTATTTT. The chain joins TRBV7-9 to TRBJ2-3; D is possibly TRBD2 (6 bases). CDR3 length: 15 residues. The germline V and J ends were trimmed by 5 bases and 1 base, with 13 bases remaining between them. CDR1 is SEHNR and CDR2 is FQNEAQ in the germline V gene (reference sequence).

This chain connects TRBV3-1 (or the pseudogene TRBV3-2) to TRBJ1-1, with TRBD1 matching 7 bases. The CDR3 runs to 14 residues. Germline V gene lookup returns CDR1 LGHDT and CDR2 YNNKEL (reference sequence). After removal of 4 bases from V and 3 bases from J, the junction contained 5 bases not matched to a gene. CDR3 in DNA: TGTGCCAGCAGCCCTTTAGGGGGCCACACTGAAGCTTTCTTT. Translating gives CASSPLGGHTEAFF.

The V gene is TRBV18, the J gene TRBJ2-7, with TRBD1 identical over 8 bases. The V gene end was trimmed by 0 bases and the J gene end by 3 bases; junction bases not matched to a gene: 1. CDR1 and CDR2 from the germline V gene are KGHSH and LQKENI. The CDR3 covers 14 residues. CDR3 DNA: TGTGCCAGCTCACCACCAACAGGGGGCTACGAGCAGTACTTC. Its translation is CASSPPTGGYEQYF.

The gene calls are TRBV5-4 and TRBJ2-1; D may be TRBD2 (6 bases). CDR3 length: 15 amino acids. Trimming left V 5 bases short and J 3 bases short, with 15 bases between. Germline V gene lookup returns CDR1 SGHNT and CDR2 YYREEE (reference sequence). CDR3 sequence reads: CASSFGSGSYNEQFF. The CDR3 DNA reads TGTGCCAGCAGTTTTGGTAGCGGCAGCTACAATGAGCAGTTCTTC.

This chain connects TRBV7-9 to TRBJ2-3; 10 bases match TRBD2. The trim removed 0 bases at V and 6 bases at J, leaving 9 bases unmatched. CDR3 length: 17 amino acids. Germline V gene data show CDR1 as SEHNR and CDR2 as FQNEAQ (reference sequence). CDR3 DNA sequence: TGTGCCAGCAGCTTAGCGAGGGCTAGCGGGAGCTCCGATACGCAGTATTTT. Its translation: CASSLARASGSSDTQYF. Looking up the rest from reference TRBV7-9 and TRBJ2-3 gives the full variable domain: DTGVSQNPRHKITKRGQNVTFRCDPISEHNRLYWYRQTLGQGPEFLTYFQNEAQLEKSRLLSDRFSAERPKGSFSTLEIQRTEQGDSAMYLCASSLARASGSSDTQYFGPGTRLTVL.

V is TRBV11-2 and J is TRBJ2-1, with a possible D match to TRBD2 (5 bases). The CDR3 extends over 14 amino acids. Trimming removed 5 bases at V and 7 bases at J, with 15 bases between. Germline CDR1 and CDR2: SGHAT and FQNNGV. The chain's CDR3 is CASSESDGVNEQFF. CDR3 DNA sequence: TGTGCCAGCAGCGAGAGCGACGGGGTAAATGAGCAGTTCTTC.

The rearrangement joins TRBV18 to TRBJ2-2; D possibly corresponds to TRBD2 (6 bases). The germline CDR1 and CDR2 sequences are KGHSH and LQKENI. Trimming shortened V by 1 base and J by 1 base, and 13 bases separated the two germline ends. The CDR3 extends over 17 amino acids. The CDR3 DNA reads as TGTGCCAGCTCACCACGTTTTGGCGGGGTGAACACCGGGGAGCTGTTTTTT. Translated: CASSPRFGGVNTGELFF.

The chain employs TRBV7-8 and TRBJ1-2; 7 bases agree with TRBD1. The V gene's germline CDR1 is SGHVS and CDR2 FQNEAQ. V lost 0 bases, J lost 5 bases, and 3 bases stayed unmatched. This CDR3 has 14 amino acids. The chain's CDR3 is CASSLAGQRYGYTF. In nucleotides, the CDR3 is TGTGCCAGCAGCTTAGCGGGACAGAGATATGGCTACACCTTC.

The CDR3 region is CASRGTGVNIQYF. CDR3 coding DNA: TGTGCCAGCAGGGGGACAGGGGTAAACATTCAGTACTTC. The chain is built from TRBV6-5 and TRBJ2-4; TRBD1 matches 10 bases. This CDR3 is 13 amino acids long. With V trimmed by 6 bases and J by 6 bases, 2 bases remained unmatched. In germline, CDR1 is MNHEY, CDR2 SVGAGI.

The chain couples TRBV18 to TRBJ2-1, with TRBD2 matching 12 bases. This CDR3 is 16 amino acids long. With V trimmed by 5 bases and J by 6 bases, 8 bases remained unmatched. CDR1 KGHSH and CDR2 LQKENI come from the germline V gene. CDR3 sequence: CASSRTSGTISNEQFF. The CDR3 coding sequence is TGTGCCAGCTCAAGGACTAGCGGGACGATCTCCAATGAGCAGTTCTTC.

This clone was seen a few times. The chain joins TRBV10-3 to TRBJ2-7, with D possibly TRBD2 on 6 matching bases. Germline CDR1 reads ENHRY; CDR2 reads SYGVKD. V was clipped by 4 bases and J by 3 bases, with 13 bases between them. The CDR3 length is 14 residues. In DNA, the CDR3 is TGTGCCATCAGTGGTGACGGACTAAACTACGAGCAGTACTTC. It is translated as CAISGDGLNYEQYF.

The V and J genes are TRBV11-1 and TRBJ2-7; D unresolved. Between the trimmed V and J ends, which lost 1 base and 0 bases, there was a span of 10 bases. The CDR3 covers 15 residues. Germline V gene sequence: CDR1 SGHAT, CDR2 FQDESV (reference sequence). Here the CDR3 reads CASSLGLSVSYEQYF. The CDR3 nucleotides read TGTGCCAGCAGCTTAGGGTTGTCAGTCTCCTACGAGCAGTACTTC.

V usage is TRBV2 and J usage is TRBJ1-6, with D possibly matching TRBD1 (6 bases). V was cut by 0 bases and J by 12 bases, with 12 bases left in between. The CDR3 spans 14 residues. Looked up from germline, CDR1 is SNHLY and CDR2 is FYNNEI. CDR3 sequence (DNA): TGTGCCAGCAGTGAAGCGGGACAAGGGGGACCCCTCCACTTT. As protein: CASSEAGQGGPLHF.

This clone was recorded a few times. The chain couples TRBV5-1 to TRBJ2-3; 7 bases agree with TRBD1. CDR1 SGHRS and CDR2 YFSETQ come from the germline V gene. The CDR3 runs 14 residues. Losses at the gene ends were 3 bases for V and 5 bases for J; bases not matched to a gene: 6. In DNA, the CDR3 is TGCGCCAGCAGCTCCGGACAGGTGGGAGATACGCAGTATTTT. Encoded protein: CASSSGQVGDTQYF.

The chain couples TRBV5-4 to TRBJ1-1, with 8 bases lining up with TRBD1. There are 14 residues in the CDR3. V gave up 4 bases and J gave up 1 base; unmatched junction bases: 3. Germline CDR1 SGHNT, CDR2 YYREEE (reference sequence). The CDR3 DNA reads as TGTGCCAGCAGCCGGGGACAGGCGAACACTGAAGCTTTCTTT. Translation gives CASSRGQANTEAFF. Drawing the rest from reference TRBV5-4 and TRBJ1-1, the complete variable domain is ETGVTQSPTHLIKTRGQQVTLRCSSQSGHNTVSWYQQALGQGPQFIFQYYREEENGRGNFPPRFSGLQFPNYSSELNVNALELDDSALYLCASSRGQANTEAFFGQGTRLTVV.

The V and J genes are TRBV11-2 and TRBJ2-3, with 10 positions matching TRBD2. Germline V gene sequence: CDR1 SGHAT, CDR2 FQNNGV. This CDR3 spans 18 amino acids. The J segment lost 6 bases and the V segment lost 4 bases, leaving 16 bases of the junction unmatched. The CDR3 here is CASSSGRELAGLWDTQYF. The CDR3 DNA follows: TGTGCCAGCAGCTCAGGGCGCGAACTAGCGGGACTGTGGGATACGCAGTATTTT.

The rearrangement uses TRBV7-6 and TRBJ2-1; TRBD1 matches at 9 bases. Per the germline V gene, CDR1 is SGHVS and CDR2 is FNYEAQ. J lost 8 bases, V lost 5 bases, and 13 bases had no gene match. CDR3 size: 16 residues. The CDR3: CASSQTLRDRAHEQFF. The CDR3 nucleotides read TGTGCCAGCAGCCAAACCCTCCGGGACAGGGCACATGAGCAGTTCTTC. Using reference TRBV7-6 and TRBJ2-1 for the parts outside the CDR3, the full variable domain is GAGVSQSPRYKVTKRGQDVALRCDPISGHVSLYWYRQALGQGPEFLTYFNYEAQQDKSGLPNDRFSAERPEGSISTLTIQRTEQRDSAMYRCASSQTLRDRAHEQFFGPGTRLTVL.

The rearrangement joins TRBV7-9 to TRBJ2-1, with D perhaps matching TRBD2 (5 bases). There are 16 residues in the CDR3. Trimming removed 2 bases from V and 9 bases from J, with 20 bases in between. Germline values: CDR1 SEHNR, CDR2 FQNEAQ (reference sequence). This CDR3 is CASSLSPGNTMIEQFF. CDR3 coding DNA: TGTGCCAGCAGCTTATCCCCGGGGAATACAATGATTGAGCAGTTCTTC.